One and the same sample provided the 5 T cell receptor beta chains below, sequenced in a study of vaccination and CD4 T cells after COVID-19. Treatment of the sample: approximately 9-day PBMC culture with coronavirus spike peptide pools or control peptides (ViraFEST assay). Researchers used the Oncomine TCR Beta short-read assay to sequence DNA from cultured CD4+ T cells. TCRdb re-analysed the PCR reads in MiXCR, keeping a single row per CDR3 protein. This table has about 17,000 distinct CDR3 sequences, around three fifths appearing once. These TCRs' antigens remain unknown. The sample comprised CD4+ T cells from blood, cultured in vitro. The receptors were sampled from a human donor who had recovered from COVID-19.

The rearrangement joins TRBV18 to TRBJ2-1; 10 bases line up with TRBD2. V was clipped by 3 bases and J by 6 bases; unmatched bases: 11. The CDR3 is made up of 17 amino acids. Germline V gene sequence: CDR1 KGHSH, CDR2 LQKENI. CDR3 in DNA: TGTGCCAGCTCACCGATACAAGCGGGAGGGCCCGGCAATGAGCAGTTCTTC. Its protein product is CASSPIQAGGPGNEQFF.

This chain connects TRBV19 to TRBJ2-1, with 12 bases identical to TRBD2. Trimming removed 3 bases from V and 5 bases from J; junction bases left unmatched: 14. This CDR3 is built from 19 residues. Germline-derived CDR1 and CDR2 are LNHDA and SQIVND (reference sequence). CDR3 sequence (DNA): TGTGCCAGTAGTATGACCGGGACTAGCGGGCCCGGGGGTGACAATGAGCAGTTCTTC. Translation gives CASSMTGTSGPGGDNEQFF.

This clonotype was seen once. The V and J genes are TRBV5-8 and TRBJ1-1; TRBD1 matches 7 bases. The CDR3 sequence is 15 residues long. V shed 0 bases, J shed 5 bases, and the junction held 7 bases outside the gene matches. Germline CDR1 SGHTS, CDR2 YDEGEE. CDR3 coding DNA: TGTGCCAGCAGCTTGGGTACAGGGGTGGAAACTGAAGCTTTCTTT. This encodes CASSLGTGVETEAFF.

This clonotype has only a few counts. The chain recombines TRBV19 with TRBJ1-5; 8 nucleotides line up with TRBD1. The CDR3 consists of 18 residues. V lost 6 bases, J lost 2 bases, and 15 bases stayed unmatched. Germline V gene sequence: CDR1 LNHDA, CDR2 SQIVND (reference sequence). CDR3 bases: TGTGCCAGTAGGCCCTTATTGACAGGGGTGACGGGCAATCAGCCCCAGCATTTT. Translating it yields CASRPLLTGVTGNQPQHF. Drawing the rest from reference TRBV19 and TRBJ1-5, the complete variable domain is DGGITQSPKYLFRKEGQNVTLSCEQNLNHDAMYWYRQDPGQGLRLIYYSQIVNDFQKGDIAEGYSVSREKKESFPLTVTSAQKNPTAFYLCASRPLLTGVTGNQPQHFGDGTRLSIL.

This clonotype was observed a handful of times. The CDR3 DNA is TGTGCCAGCAGTTTTTCCGGGGACACTGCCAGGAATGGCTACACCTTC. It encodes CASSFSGDTARNGYTF. The chain is built from TRBV27 and TRBJ1-2; a possible D gene is TRBD1 (6 bases). The germline V gene has CDR1 MNHEY and CDR2 SMNVEV (reference sequence). The CDR3 extends over 16 amino acids. Trimming pared 3 bases from V and 6 bases from J, leaving 20 bases between.